The sequence of this T cell receptor (beta chain) was determined in a study of OX40 agonist ivuxolimab in advanced cancers. Generated by immunoSEQ multiplex PCR, the TCRdb table keeps only in-frame clones and is missing some. Of about 31,000 clones listed, around 87% are singletons. The sequencing used CD4+ or CD8+ T cells sorted from blood, collected in a trial of the OX40 agonist ivuxolimab. The TCR was taken from an adult with an advanced solid tumor such as melanoma, head and neck, liver or kidney cancer.

The CDR3 sequence: CASSLIWDRGKNNYGYTF. The CDR3 DNA is TGTGCCAGCAGTTTAATATGGGACAGGGGAAAAAATAACTATGGCTACACCTTC. The V gene is TRBV28, the J gene TRBJ1-2, with 10 bases lining up with TRBD1. The CDR3 consists of 18 residues. Germline CDR1 MDHEN, CDR2 SYDVKM. J was trimmed by 1 base and V by 2 bases; bases with no gene match: 10.